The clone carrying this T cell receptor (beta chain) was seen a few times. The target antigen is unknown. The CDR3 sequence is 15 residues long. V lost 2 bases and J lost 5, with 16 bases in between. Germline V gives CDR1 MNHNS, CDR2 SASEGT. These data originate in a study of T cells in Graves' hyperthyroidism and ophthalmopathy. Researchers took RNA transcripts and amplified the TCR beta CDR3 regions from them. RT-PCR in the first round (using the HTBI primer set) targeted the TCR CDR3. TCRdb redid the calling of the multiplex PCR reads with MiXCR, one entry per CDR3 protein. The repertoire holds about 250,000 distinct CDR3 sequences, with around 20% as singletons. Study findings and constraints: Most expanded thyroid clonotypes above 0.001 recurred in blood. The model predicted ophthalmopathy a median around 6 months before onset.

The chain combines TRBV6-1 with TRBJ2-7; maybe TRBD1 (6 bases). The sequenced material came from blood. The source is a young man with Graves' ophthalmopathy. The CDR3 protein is CASSESRGRWNEQYF. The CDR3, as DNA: TGTGCCAGCAGTGAAAGCAGGGGCAGATGGAACGAGCAGTACTTC.